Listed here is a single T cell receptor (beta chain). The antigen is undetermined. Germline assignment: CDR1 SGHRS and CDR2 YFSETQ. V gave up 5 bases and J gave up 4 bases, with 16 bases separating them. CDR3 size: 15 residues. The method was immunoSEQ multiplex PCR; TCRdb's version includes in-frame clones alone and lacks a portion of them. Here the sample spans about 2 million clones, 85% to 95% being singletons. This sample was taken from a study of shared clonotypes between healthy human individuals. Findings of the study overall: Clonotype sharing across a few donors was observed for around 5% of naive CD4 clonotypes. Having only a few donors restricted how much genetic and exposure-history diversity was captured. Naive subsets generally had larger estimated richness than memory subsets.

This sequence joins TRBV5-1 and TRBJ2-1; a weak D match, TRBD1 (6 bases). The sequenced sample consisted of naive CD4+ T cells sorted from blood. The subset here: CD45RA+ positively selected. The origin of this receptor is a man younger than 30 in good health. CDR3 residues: CASRPTDSSYNEQFF. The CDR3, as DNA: TGCGCCAGCAGGCCTACGGACAGTTCATACAATGAGCAGTTCTTC.